A single sample is the source of the 24 T cell receptor beta chains below, sequenced in a study of blood T cells in healthy people across ages. Sample-barcoded 5' priming and a J-beta primer mix drove a second PCR of about 6 to 12 cycles. MiXCR, run by TCRdb on the 5' RACE reads, gives a single entry per CDR3 protein. The sample lists some 1,500,000 distinct CDR3 sequences, approximately 39% seen once, with 4% in the top ten. The sample taken for sequencing was blood. The receptors come from a woman aged 18-29 years in good health.

This clonotype was counted a few times. The chain uses TRBV13 and TRBJ1-1; 8 nucleotides agree with TRBD1. Germline V gene lookup returns CDR1 PRHDT and CDR2 FYEKMQ (reference sequence). V shed 5 bases and J 4 bases; nucleotides not matched to a gene: 6. The CDR3 sequence is 14 residues long. CDR3 sequence: CASSTTGAGTEAFF. The CDR3 region has the DNA TGTGCCAGCAGCACGACAGGGGCTGGCACTGAAGCTTTCTTT.

This clonotype was seen only a few times. The chain employs TRBV28 and TRBJ2-3; 9 bases align to TRBD2. The CDR3 has 17 residues. Unmatched junction bases numbered 8, after V lost 2 bases and J lost 2 bases. The V gene's germline CDR1 is MDHEN and CDR2 SYDVKM. CDR3 DNA: TGTGCCAGCAGTTTACCGGGACTAGCAGTGATCACAGATACGCAGTATTTT. This codes for CASSLPGLAVITDTQYF.

This clonotype was seen only once. V is TRBV7-2 and J is TRBJ1-2, with a tentative D call TRBD1 (6 bases). Germline CDR1 reads SGHTA; CDR2 reads FQGNSA. The CDR3 runs to 16 residues. Trimming left V 4 bases short and J 5 bases short, with 20 bases between. Here the CDR3 reads CASSSSTGGFRYGYTF. The CDR3 DNA follows: TGTGCCAGCAGCTCGTCGACAGGCGGTTTTCGTTATGGCTACACCTTC.

This clonotype turned up a few times. The V gene is TRBV7-9, the J gene TRBJ1-2, with D maybe TRBD1 (6 bases). V was pared by 6 bases and J by 6 bases, with 23 bases between. The CDR3 totals 16 residues. Germline lookup yields CDR1 SEHNR and CDR2 FQNEAQ (reference sequence). This CDR3 is CASRTFRGPTNHGYTF. The CDR3 DNA reads as TGTGCCAGCAGGACATTCCGGGGGCCGACAAACCATGGCTACACCTTC.

The chain joins TRBV7-9 to TRBJ2-7, with 8 bases lining up with TRBD1. CDR1 and CDR2 from the germline V gene are SEHNR and FQNEAQ (reference sequence). CDR3 length: 13 amino acids. With V trimmed by 7 bases and J by 4 bases, 6 bases remained unmatched. CDR3 region: CASNPTGVYEQYF. As DNA, the CDR3 is TGTGCCAGCAACCCGACAGGGGTTTACGAGCAGTACTTC.

This clonotype came up a few times. This chain uses TRBV7-2 with TRBJ2-5, with D possibly being TRBD1 or TRBD2 (7 bases each). V was clipped by 4 bases and J by 5 bases, with 20 bases between them. Germline V gene lookup returns CDR1 SGHTA and CDR2 FQGNSA. The CDR3 has 16 residues. This CDR3 is CASSSGGRGRSETQYF. CDR3 coding DNA: TGTGCCAGCAGCTCGGGGGGAAGGGGGCGCTCGGAGACCCAGTACTTC.

This clonotype was detected only a few times. The rearrangement uses TRBV11-2 and TRBJ2-1; D could derive from TRBD1 or TRBD2 (6 bases each). The V end lost 0 bases, the J end lost 8 bases, and 23 bases lay between the germline ends. Germline V gene data show CDR1 as SGHAT and CDR2 as FQNNGV. This CDR3 has 18 amino acids. CDR3: CASSLERGASVATDEQFF. The CDR3 region has the DNA TGTGCCAGCAGCTTAGAAAGGGGGGCTAGTGTGGCTACCGATGAGCAGTTCTTC.

The chain recombines TRBV25-1 with TRBJ1-4; TRBD1 matches 10 bases. This CDR3 has 15 residues. V lost 5 bases, J lost 7 bases, and 7 bases stayed unmatched. Per germline, CDR1 MGHDK and CDR2 SYGVNS. Here the CDR3 DNA reads TGTGCCAGCAGTCCTAGACAGGGGGCGCTTGAAAAACTGTTTTTT. This sequence encodes CASSPRQGALEKLFF.

The chain has TRBV5-6 and TRBJ2-5; D is perhaps TRBD1 (6 bases). CDR3 length equals 15 residues. Trimming stripped 6 bases from V and 4 bases from J, with 19 bases between. Germline V CDR1 and CDR2: SGHDT, YYEEEE. In nucleotides, the CDR3 is TGTGCCAGCACCTATAGGACAGTTCCGGGAGAGACCCAGTACTTC. It yields the protein CASTYRTVPGETQYF. Looking up the rest from reference TRBV5-6 and TRBJ2-5 gives the full variable domain: DAGVTQSPTHLIKTRGQQVTLRCSPKSGHDTVSWYQQALGQGPQFIFQYYEEEERQRGNFPDRFSGHQFPNYSSELNVNALLLGDSALYLCASTYRTVPGETQYFGPGTRLLVL.

The chain couples TRBV29-1 to TRBJ1-2; 11 bases match TRBD1. Germline V gene sequence: CDR1 SQVTM, CDR2 ANQGSEA. The CDR3 is made up of 14 amino acids. The ends lost 6 bases at V and 3 bases at J; junction bases unmatched: 6. CDR3 sequence (DNA): TGCAGCGTCTTCGGACAGGGGGCCCACTATGGCTACACCTTC. Protein: CSVFGQGAHYGYTF.

Many counts were recorded for this clonotype. The chain uses TRBV20-1 and TRBJ2-1; unclear D gene. Germline V gene data show CDR1 as DFQATT and CDR2 as SNEGSKA (reference sequence). V lost 3 bases to trimming and J lost 9 bases, with 9 bases between them. The CDR3 runs to 11 residues. The CDR3 sequence is CSAREGIEQFF. DNA for the CDR3: TGCAGTGCTAGGGAAGGGATTGAGCAGTTCTTC.

This clonotype turned up a few times. The chain links TRBV7-8 to TRBJ1-3, with TRBD1 matching over 7 bases. The CDR3 covers 15 residues. Germline V gives CDR1 SGHVS, CDR2 FQNEAQ. V lost 5 bases and J lost 4; bases outside the gene matches: 8. DNA of the CDR3: TGTGCCAGCAGCCCCAGGGGGAGCTACGGAAACACCATATATTTT. Translating it yields CASSPRGSYGNTIYF. Full variable domain (rest looked up from reference TRBV7-8 and TRBJ1-3): GAGVSQSPRYKVAKRGQDVALRCDPISGHVSLFWYQQALGQGPEFLTYFQNEAQLDKSGLPSDRFFAERPEGSVSTLKIQRTQQEDSAVYLCASSPRGSYGNTIYFGEGSWLTVV.

This clonotype was seen a handful of times. V usage is TRBV7-9 and J usage is TRBJ2-3; maybe TRBD2 (5 bases). The V and J ends lost 2 bases and 6 bases respectively, with 12 bases between them. CDR3 length equals 14 residues. Germline assignment: CDR1 SEHNR and CDR2 FQNEAQ (reference sequence). The CDR3 loop is CASSLMASSDTQYF. CDR3 DNA sequence: TGTGCCAGCAGCTTAATGGCTAGCTCGGATACGCAGTATTTT.

This clonotype appeared a few times. The chain has TRBV28 and TRBJ2-1, with 7 bases lining up with TRBD2. V lost 8 bases, J lost 7 bases, and 20 bases stayed unmatched. The CDR3 runs to 17 residues. Germline V lookup: CDR1 MDHEN, CDR2 SYDVKM. CDR3 loop: CASLRHSGRELRNEQFF. The CDR3 DNA reads as TGTGCCAGCCTTCGACATTCGGGGCGGGAGTTACGGAATGAGCAGTTCTTC.

CDR3 sequence (DNA): TGTGCCAGCAGTTACTCGACAGGGAACTATTCACCCCTCCACTTT. Amino acids: CASSYSTGNYSPLHF. The chain carries TRBV6-5 and TRBJ1-6, with 7 bases lining up with TRBD1. CDR1 and CDR2 from the germline V gene are MNHEY and SVGAGI. V gave up 0 bases and J gave up 8 bases; unmatched junction bases: 4. This CDR3 contains 15 residues.

This clonotype has at least ten counts. V is TRBV6-5 and J is TRBJ2-5; D is unresolved. The V end was cut by 5 bases, the J end by 0 bases, with 4 bases between. This CDR3 region has 12 residues. Germline V gives CDR1 MNHEY, CDR2 SVGAGI. The CDR3 sequence is CASSHNQETQYF. CDR3 bases: TGTGCCAGCAGTCATAACCAAGAGACCCAGTACTTC.

The gene calls are TRBV6-1 and TRBJ2-1, with D maybe TRBD1 (6 bases). The CDR3 is made up of 16 amino acids. Trimming left V 3 bases short and J 1 base short, with 13 bases between. CDR1 MNHNS and CDR2 SASEGT come from the germline V gene. CDR3 in DNA: TGTGCCAGCAGTGAGAAAGGGGGAATATCCTACAATGAGCAGTTCTTC. It yields the protein CASSEKGGISYNEQFF.

This clonotype was detected only a few times. The J gene is TRBJ2-7, the V gene TRBV29-1; D could derive from TRBD1 or TRBD2 (6 bases each). V dropped 5 bases and J dropped 0 bases, with 11 bases sitting between them. The CDR3 is made up of 13 amino acids. In germline, CDR1 is SQVTM, CDR2 ANQGSEA. This CDR3 is CSVRGGGSYEQYF. The CDR3, as DNA: TGCAGCGTTCGCGGAGGGGGCTCCTACGAGCAGTACTTC.

In its sample, this clonotype was seen a few times. This chain links TRBV29-1 with TRBJ2-1; D possibly corresponds to TRBD2 (7 bases). CDR1 is SQVTM and CDR2 is ANQGSEA in the germline V gene. This CDR3 comprises 14 residues. Between the trimmed V and J ends, which lost 7 bases and 3 bases, there was a span of 16 bases. Written as DNA, the CDR3 is TGCAGCGCCGGGGGCCAGCGGGACTACAATGAGCAGTTCTTC. As protein: CSAGGQRDYNEQFF.

This clonotype was found many times. This chain joins TRBV29-1 and TRBJ2-7; D gene unclear. This CDR3 is 13 amino acids long. Germline CDR1 is SQVTM and CDR2 is ANQGSEA. The V gene lost 4 bases and the J gene lost 3 bases, with 13 bases spanning the gap. In DNA form, the CDR3 reads TGCAGCGTTGCAGGCTACATGGACTACGAGCAGTACTTC. Encoded protein: CSVAGYMDYEQYF.

The chain uses TRBV14 and TRBJ1-1, with a weak D call TRBD1 (5 bases). This CDR3 is 14 amino acids long. Germline CDR1 SGHDN, CDR2 FVKESK. Trimming left V 6 bases short and J 5 bases short, with 16 bases between. CDR3 loop: CASRGPGSGTEAFF. The CDR3 region has the DNA TGTGCCAGCAGGGGGCCGGGTTCGGGTACTGAAGCTTTCTTT.

The rearrangement joins TRBV20-1 to TRBJ1-5, with D possibly TRBD1 on 6 matching bases. The ends were cut back, 4 bases at V and 1 base at J, with 11 bases in the middle. Germline CDR1 is DFQATT and CDR2 is SNEGSKA (reference sequence). The CDR3 runs to 14 residues. The CDR3 region is CSAIQGGSNQPQHF. CDR3 in DNA: TGCAGTGCTATACAGGGCGGGAGCAATCAGCCCCAGCATTTT.

This clonotype was seen a handful of times. The rearrangement joins TRBV7-9 to TRBJ2-4; 15 nucleotides align to TRBD2. CDR3 length equals 17 residues. The germline V gene encodes CDR1 SEHNR and CDR2 FQNEAQ (reference sequence). V lost 5 bases, J lost 3 bases, and 5 bases stayed unmatched. Here the CDR3 reads CASSPGLAGGVKNIQYF. In DNA form, the CDR3 reads TGTGCCAGCAGCCCGGGACTAGCGGGAGGAGTCAAAAACATTCAGTACTTC.

This clonotype was seen a few times. V and J are TRBV20-1 and TRBJ2-1, with D possibly being TRBD1 (5 bases). V was cut by 1 base and J by 0 bases, with 13 bases left in between. The CDR3 loop spans 16 amino acids. Germline V CDR1 and CDR2: DFQATT, SNEGSKA (reference sequence). CDR3 residues: CSARARGTLSYNEQFF. The CDR3 DNA is TGCAGTGCTAGAGCTAGGGGTACTCTCTCCTACAATGAGCAGTTCTTC.